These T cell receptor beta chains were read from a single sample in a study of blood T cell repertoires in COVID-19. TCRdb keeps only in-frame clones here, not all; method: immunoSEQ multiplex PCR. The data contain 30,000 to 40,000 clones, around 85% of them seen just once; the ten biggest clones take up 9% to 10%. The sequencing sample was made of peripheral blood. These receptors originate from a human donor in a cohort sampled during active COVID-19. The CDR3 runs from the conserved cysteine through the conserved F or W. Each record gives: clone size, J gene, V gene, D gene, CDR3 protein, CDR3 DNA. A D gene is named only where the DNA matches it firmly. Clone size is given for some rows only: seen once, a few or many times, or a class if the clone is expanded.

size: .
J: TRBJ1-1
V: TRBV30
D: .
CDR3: CARTRNVNTEAFF
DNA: TGTGCCCGGACTAGGAACGTGAACACTGAAGCTTTCTTT

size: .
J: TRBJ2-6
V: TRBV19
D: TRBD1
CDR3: CASSTHSGGHSSGANVLTF
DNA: TGTGCCAGTAGTACCCACTCAGGGGGCCATTCCTCTGGGGCCAACGTCCTGACTTTC

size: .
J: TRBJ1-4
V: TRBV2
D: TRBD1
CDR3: CASRETGMAEKLFF
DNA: TGTGCCAGCAGGGAGACAGGGATGGCTGAAAAACTGTTTTTT

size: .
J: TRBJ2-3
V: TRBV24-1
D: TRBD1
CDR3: CATSDRRGTGGTDTQYF
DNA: TGTGCCACCAGTGATCGTCGCGGGACAGGGGGCACAGATACGCAGTATTTT

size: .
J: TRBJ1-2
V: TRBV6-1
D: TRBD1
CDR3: CASSERDRGNYGYTF
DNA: TGTGCCAGCAGTGAACGGGACAGGGGTAACTATGGCTACACCTTC

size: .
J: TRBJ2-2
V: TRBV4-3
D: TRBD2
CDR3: CASSQESTSGTGELFF
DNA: TGCGCCAGCAGCCAAGAATCGACTAGCGGGACCGGGGAGCTGTTTTTT

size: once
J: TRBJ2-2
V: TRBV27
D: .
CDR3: CASSLGPGKYTGELFF
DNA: TGTGCCAGCAGTTTAGGTCCAGGGAAGTACACCGGGGAGCTGTTTTTT

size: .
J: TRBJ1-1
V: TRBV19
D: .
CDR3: CASSISPSAAEAFF
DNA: TGTGCCAGTAGTATTAGCCCCTCGGCCGCTGAAGCTTTCTTT

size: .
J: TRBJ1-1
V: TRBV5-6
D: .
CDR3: CASSLVGTAATEAFF
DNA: TGTGCCAGCAGCTTGGTGGGTACCGCGGCTACTGAAGCTTTCTTT

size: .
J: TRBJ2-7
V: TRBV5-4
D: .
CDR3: CASSPELQGTTYEQYF
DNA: TGTGCCAGCAGCCCGGAGCTACAGGGAACTACCTACGAGCAGTACTTC

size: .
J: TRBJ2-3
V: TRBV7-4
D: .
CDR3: CASSFPSGSTDTQYF
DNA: TGTGCCAGCAGCTTCCCCTCGGGGAGCACAGATACGCAGTATTTT

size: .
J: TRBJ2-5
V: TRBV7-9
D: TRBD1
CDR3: CASSFRDSDQETQYF
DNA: TGTGCCAGCAGCTTCCGGGACAGCGATCAAGAGACCCAGTACTTC

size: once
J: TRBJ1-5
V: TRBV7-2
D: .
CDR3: CASSSLISGGGNQPQHF
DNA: TGTGCCAGCAGCTCCCTGATATCGGGGGGCGGCAATCAGCCCCAGCATTTT

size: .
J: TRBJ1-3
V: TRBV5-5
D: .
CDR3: CASSLREENTIYF
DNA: TGTGCCAGCAGCTTGAGGGAGGAAAACACCATATATTTT

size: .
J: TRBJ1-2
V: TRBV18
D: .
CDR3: CASSPGPDFGYTF
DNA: TGTGCCAGCTCACCAGGGCCGGATTTTGGCTACACCTTC

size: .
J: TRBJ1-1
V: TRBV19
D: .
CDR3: CASSPPQGRNTEAFF
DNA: TGTGCCAGTAGTCCCCCCCAGGGCCGGAACACTGAAGCTTTCTTT